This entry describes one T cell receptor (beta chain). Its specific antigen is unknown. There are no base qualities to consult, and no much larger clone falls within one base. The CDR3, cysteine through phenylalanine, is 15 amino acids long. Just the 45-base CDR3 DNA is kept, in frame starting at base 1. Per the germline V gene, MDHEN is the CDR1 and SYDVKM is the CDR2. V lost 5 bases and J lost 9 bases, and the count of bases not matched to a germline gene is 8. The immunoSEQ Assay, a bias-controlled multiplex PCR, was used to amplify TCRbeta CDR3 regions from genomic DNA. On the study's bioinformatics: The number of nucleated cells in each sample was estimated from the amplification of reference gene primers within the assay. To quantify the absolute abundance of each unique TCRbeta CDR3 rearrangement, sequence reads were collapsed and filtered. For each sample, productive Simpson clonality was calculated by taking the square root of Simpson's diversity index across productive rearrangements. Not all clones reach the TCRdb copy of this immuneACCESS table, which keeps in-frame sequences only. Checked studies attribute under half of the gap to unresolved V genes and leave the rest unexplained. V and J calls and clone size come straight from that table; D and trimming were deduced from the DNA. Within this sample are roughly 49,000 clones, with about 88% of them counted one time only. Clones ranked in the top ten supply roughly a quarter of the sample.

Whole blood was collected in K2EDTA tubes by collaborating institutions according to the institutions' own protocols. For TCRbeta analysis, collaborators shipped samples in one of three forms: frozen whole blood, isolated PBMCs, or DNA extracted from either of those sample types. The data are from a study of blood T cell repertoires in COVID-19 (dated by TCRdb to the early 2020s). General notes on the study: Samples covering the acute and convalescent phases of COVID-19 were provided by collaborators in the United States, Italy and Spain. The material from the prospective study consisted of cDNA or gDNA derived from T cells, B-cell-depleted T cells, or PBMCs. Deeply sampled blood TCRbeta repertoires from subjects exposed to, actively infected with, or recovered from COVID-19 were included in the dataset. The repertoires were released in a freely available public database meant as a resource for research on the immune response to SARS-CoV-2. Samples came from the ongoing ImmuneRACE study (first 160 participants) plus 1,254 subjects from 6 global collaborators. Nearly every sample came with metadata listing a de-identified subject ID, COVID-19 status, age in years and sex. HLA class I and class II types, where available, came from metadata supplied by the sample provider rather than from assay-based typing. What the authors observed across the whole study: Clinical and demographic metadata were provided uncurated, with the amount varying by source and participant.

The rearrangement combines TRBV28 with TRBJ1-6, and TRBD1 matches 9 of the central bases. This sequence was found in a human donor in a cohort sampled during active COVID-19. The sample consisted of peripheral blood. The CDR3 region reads CASSAATGGISPLHF. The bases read TGTGCCAGCAGTGCGGCGACAGGGGGGATTTCACCCCTCCACTTT. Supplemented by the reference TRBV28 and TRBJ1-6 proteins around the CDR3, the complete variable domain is DVKVTQSSRYLVKRTGEKVFLECVQDMDHENMFWYRQDPGLGLRLIYFSYDVKMKEKGDIPEGYSVSREKKERFSLILESASTNQTSMYLCASSAATGGISPLHFGNGTRLTVT.